These T cell receptor beta chains were read from a single sample in a study of T cell responses to AZD1222 COVID-19 vaccine. Clones were sequenced by immunoSEQ multiplex PCR, and TCRdb holds only the in-frame ones, with some missing. The table lists around 160,000 clones, about 81% of them singletons, with about 3.8% in the top ten. Sequenced material: peripheral blood, taken on day 0 of MenACWY control vaccination. Receptors originate from an adult in good health. The CDR3 runs from the conserved cysteine through the conserved F or W. Each record gives: D gene, clone size, J gene, V gene, CDR3 protein, CDR3 DNA. The D gene is left open where the match is weak. Size values are once, few and many counts, or a class for expanded clones, and some rows have none.

d_gene: .; abundance: once; j_gene: TRBJ1-5; v_gene: TRBV7-9; CDR3aa: CASSLEGGSNQPQHF; CDR3nt: TGTGCCAGCAGCTTAGAGGGGGGAAGCAATCAGCCCCAGCATTTT
d_gene: .; abundance: .; j_gene: TRBJ2-3; v_gene: TRBV7-2; CDR3aa: CASSFYVLGDTQYF; CDR3nt: TGTGCCAGCAGCTTTTACGTCTTGGGAGATACGCAGTATTTT
d_gene: .; abundance: .; j_gene: TRBJ1-3; v_gene: TRBV18; CDR3aa: CASSPRGSGNTIYF; CDR3nt: TGTGCCAGCTCACCAAGGGGGTCTGGAAACACCATATATTTT
d_gene: TRBD2; abundance: once; j_gene: TRBJ2-3; v_gene: TRBV9; CDR3aa: CASSGFSGESQYF; CDR3nt: TGTGCCAGCAGCGGCTTTAGCGGGGAGTCGCAGTATTTT
d_gene: .; abundance: .; j_gene: TRBJ1-3; v_gene: TRBV5-6; CDR3aa: CASINTRDGISGNTIYF; CDR3nt: TGTGCCAGCATCAATACCAGAGACGGTATCTCTGGAAACACCATATATTTT
d_gene: .; abundance: .; j_gene: TRBJ1-2; v_gene: TRBV5-1; CDR3aa: CASSLEGNYGYTF; CDR3nt: TGCGCCAGCAGCTTGGAGGGCAACTATGGCTACACCTTC
d_gene: .; abundance: .; j_gene: TRBJ1-6; v_gene: TRBV9; CDR3aa: CASRTENSPLHF; CDR3nt: TGTGCCAGCAGGACAGAGAATTCACCCCTCCACTTT
d_gene: TRBD1; abundance: .; j_gene: TRBJ1-1; v_gene: TRBV3-1/TRBV3-2; CDR3aa: CASSQSFQGARGTEAFF; CDR3nt: TGTGCCAGCAGCCAATCTTTTCAGGGGGCGAGGGGCACTGAAGCTTTCTTT
d_gene: .; abundance: .; j_gene: TRBJ2-1; v_gene: TRBV18; CDR3aa: CASSPRGGGTADNEQFF; CDR3nt: TGTGCCAGCTCACCACGCGGCGGGGGGACAGCGGACAATGAGCAGTTCTTC
d_gene: .; abundance: .; j_gene: TRBJ1-1; v_gene: TRBV7-2; CDR3aa: CASSLVEGATEAFF; CDR3nt: TGTGCCAGCAGCTTAGTTGAGGGAGCCACTGAAGCTTTCTTT